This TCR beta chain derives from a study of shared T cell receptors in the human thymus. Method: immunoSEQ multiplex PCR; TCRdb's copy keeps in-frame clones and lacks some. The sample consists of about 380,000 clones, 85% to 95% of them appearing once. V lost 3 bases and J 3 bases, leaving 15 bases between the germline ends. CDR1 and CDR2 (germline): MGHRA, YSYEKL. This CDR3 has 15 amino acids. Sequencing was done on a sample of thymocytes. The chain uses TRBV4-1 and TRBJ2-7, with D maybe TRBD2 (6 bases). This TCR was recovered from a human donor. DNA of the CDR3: TGCGCCAGCAGCCATCTTGCGGGACGGGACTACGAGCAGTACTTC. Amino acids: CASSHLAGRDYEQYF.